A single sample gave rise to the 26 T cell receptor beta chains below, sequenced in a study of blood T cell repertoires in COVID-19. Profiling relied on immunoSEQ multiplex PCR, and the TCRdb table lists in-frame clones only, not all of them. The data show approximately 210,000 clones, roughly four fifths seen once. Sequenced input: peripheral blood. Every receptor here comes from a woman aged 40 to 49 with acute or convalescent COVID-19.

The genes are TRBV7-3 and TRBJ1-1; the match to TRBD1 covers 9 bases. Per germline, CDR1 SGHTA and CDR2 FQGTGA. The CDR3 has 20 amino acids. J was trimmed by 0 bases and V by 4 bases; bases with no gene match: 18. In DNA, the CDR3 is TGTGCCAGCAGCTCCATGCCAAGGAGGACAGGGGCGAGGTTGAACACTGAAGCTTTCTTT. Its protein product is CASSSMPRRTGARLNTEAFF. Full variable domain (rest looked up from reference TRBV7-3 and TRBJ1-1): GAGVSQTPSNKVTEKGKYVELRCDPISGHTALYWYRQSLGQGPEFLIYFQGTGAADDSGLPNDRFFAVRPEGSVSTLKIQRTERGDSAVYLCASSSMPRRTGARLNTEAFFGQGTRLTVV.

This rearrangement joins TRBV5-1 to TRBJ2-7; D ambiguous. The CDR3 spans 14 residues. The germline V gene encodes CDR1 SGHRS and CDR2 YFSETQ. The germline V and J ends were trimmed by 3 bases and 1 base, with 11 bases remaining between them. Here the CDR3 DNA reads TGCGCCAGCAGCTCAAGCCCTTCGTCCTACGAGCAGTACTTC. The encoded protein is CASSSSPSSYEQYF.

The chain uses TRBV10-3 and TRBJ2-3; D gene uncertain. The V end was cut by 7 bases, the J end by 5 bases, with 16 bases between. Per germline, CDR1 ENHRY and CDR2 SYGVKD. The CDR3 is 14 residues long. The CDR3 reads CAIKSQTNIDTQYF. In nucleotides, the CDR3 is TGTGCCATCAAATCCCAAACAAACATAGATACGCAGTATTTT.

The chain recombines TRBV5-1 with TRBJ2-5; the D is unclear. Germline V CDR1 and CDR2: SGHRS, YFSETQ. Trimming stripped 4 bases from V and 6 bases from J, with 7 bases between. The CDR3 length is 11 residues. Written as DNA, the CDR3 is TGCGCCAGCAGCCTTTCCCAGACCCAGTACTTC. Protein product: CASSLSQTQYF.

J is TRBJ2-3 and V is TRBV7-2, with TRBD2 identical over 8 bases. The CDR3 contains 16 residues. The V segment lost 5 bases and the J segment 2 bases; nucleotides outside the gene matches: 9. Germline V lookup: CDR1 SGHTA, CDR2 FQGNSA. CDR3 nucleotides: TGTGCCAGCAGCCCCCCCGGGGGGGGATACACAGATACGCAGTATTTT. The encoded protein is CASSPPGGGYTDTQYF.

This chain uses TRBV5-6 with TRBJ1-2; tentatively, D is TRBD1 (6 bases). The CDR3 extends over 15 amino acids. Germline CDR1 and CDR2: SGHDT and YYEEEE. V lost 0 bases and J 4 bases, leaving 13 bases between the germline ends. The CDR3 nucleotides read TGTGCCAGCAGCTTGGGACAGGCTCTCAGCTATGGCTACACCTTC. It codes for CASSLGQALSYGYTF. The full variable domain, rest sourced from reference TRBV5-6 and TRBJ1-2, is DAGVTQSPTHLIKTRGQQVTLRCSPKSGHDTVSWYQQALGQGPQFIFQYYEEEERQRGNFPDRFSGHQFPNYSSELNVNALLLGDSALYLCASSLGQALSYGYTFGSGTRLTVV.

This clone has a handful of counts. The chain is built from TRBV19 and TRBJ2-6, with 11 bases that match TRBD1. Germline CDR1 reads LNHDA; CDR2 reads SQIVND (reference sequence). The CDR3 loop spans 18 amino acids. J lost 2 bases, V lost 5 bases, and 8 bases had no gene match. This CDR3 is CASSPPGTGGAGANVLTF. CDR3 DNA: TGTGCCAGTAGTCCCCCCGGGACAGGGGGAGCTGGGGCCAACGTCCTGACTTTC.

CDR3 DNA sequence: TGCAGTGCCATCTACAGGGAGCAGTACTTC. Its translation is CSAIYREQYF. This sequence joins TRBV20-1 and TRBJ2-7; D perhaps matches TRBD1 (5 bases). The germline gives CDR1 DFQATT, CDR2 SNEGSKA (reference sequence). Between the trimmed V and J ends, which lost 6 bases and 7 bases, there was a span of 10 bases. The CDR3 has 10 amino acids.

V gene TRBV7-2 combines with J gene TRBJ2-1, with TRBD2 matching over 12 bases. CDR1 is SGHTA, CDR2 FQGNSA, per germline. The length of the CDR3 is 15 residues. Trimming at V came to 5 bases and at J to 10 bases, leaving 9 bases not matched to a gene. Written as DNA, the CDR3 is TGTGCCAGCAGCCCTAGCGGGAGGGCCTTGGGGGAGCAGTTCTTC. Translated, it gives CASSPSGRALGEQFF.

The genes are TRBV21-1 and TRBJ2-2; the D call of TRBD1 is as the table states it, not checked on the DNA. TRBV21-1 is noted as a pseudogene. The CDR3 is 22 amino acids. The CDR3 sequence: CASSYLGASTGTGSRRTGELFF. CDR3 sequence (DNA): TGTGCCAGCAGCTATCTAGGGGCCTCAACCGGGACAGGTAGTAGGAGGACCGGGGAGCTGTTTTTT.

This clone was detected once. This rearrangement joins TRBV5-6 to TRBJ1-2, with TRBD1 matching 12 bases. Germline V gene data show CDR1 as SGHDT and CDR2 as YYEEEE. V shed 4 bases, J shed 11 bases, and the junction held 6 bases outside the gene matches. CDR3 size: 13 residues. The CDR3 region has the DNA TGTGCCAGCAGCCTCGGGACAGGGGGCCGGTACACCTTC. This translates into CASSLGTGGRYTF.

CDR3 amino acids: CASSQVLGAGGRVNEQFF. In DNA, the CDR3 is TGTGCCAGCAGCCAAGTTTTAGGCGCGGGGGGGCGGGTCAATGAGCAGTTCTTC. This chain connects TRBV3-1 (or the pseudogene TRBV3-2) to TRBJ2-1; TRBD2 matches 9 bases. The CDR3 runs 18 residues. With V trimmed by 1 base and J by 6 bases, 13 bases remained unmatched. CDR1 is LGHDT and CDR2 is YNNKEL in the germline V gene (reference sequence).

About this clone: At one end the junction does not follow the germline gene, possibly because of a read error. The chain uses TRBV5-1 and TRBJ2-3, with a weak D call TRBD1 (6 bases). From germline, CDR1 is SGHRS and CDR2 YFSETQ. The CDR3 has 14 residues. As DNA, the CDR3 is TGCGCCAGCCGCTTTGATAGGGGGACAGATACGCAGTATTTT. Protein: CASRFDRGTDTQYF.

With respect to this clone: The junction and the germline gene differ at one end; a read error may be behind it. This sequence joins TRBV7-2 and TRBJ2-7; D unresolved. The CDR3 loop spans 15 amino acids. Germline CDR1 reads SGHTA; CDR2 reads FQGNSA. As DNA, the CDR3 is TGTGCCAGCAGCCGCTCCTCGGCCTCCTACGCTGAGGCGAACTTC. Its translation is CASSRSSASYAEANF.

The CDR3 spells CASSRQVDQGYTF. DNA of the CDR3: TGTGCCAGCAGCCGTCAGGTCGATCAAGGCTACACCTTC. This chain links TRBV11-2 with TRBJ1-2, with no clear D. V dropped 5 bases and J dropped 8 bases, with 15 bases sitting between them. The CDR3 runs to 13 residues. Germline CDR1 SGHAT, CDR2 FQNNGV.

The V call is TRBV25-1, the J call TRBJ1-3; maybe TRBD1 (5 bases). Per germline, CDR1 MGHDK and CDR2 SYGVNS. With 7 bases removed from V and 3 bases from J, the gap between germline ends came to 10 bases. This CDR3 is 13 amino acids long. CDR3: CASTRAVGNTIYF. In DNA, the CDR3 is TGTGCCAGCACCAGGGCGGTTGGAAACACCATATATTTT.

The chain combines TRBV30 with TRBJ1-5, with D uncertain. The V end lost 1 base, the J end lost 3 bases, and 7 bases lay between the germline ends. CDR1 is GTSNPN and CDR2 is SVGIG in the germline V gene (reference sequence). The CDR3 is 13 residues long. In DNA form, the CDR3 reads TGTGCCTGGAGTGGCAGCGACAATCAGCCCCAGCATTTT. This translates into CAWSGSDNQPQHF.

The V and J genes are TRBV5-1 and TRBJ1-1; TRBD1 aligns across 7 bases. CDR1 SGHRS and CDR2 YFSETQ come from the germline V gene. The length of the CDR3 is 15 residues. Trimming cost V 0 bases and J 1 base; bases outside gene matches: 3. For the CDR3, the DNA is TGCGCCAGCAGCTTGGAGGGGGCCGGGAACACTGAAGCTTTCTTT. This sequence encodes CASSLEGAGNTEAFF. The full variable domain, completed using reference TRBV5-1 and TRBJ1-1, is KAGVTQTPRYLIKTRGQQVTLSCSPISGHRSVSWYQQTPGQGLQFLFEYFSETQRNKGNFPGRFSGRQFSNSRSEMNVSTLELGDSALYLCASSLEGAGNTEAFFGQGTRLTVV.

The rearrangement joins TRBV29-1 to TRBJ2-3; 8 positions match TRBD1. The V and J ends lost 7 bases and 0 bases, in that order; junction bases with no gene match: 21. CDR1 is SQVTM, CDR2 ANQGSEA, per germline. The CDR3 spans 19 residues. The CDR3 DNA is TGCAGCGCCGAGGGGTTGGATTCGGACAGGGCGGTTAGCACAGATACGCAGTATTTT. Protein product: CSAEGLDSDRAVSTDTQYF.

CDR3 bases: TGTGCCAGCACACCCCCCTCTCGCGGTTACGAAGGAGATACGCAGTATTTT. Translating it yields CASTPPSRGYEGDTQYF. The rearrangement joins TRBV28 to TRBJ2-3; D remains unclear. CDR3 length: 17 residues. Trimming removed 7 bases at V and 5 bases at J, with 25 bases between. Germline CDR1 reads MDHEN; CDR2 reads SYDVKM.

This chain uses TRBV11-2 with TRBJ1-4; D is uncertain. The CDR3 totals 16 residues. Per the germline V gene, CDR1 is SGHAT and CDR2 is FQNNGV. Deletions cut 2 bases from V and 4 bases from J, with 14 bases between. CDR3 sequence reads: CASSLTERGSNEKLFF. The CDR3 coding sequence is TGTGCCAGCAGCTTAACGGAGCGCGGGAGTAATGAAAAACTGTTTTTT.

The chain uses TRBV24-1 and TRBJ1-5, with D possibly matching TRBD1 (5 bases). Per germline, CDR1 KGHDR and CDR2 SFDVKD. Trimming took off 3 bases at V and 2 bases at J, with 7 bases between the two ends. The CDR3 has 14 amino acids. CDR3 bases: TGTGCCACCAGTGATCGGGGGGGCAATCAGCCCCAGCATTTT. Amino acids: CATSDRGGNQPQHF.

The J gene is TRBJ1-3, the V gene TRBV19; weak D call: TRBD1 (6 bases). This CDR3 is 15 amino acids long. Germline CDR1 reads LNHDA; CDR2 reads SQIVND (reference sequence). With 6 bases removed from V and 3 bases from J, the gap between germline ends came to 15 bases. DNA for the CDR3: TGTGCCAGTAGCCCCCCCCAGGGGCTTGGAAACACCATATATTTT. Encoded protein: CASSPPQGLGNTIYF.

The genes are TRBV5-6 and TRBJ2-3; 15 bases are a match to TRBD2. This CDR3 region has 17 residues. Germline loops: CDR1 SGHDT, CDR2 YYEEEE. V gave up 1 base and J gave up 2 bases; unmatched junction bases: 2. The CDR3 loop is CASSLRTSGRATDTQYF. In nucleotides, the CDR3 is TGTGCCAGCAGCTTGCGGACTAGCGGGAGGGCCACAGATACGCAGTATTTT.

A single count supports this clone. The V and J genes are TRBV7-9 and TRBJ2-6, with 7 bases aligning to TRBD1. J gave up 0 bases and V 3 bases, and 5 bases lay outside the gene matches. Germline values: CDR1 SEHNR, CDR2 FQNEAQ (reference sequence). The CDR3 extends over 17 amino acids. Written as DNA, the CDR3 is TGTGCCAGCAGCTTCCCGGGACAGTCCTCTGGGGCCAACGTCCTGACTTTC. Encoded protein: CASSFPGQSSGANVLTF.

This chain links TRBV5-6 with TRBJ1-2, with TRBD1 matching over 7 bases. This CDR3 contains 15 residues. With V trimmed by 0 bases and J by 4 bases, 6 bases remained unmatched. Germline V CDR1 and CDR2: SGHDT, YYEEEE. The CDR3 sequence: CASSLDRGGGYGYTF. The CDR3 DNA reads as TGTGCCAGCAGCTTGGATAGAGGGGGCGGCTATGGCTACACCTTC.